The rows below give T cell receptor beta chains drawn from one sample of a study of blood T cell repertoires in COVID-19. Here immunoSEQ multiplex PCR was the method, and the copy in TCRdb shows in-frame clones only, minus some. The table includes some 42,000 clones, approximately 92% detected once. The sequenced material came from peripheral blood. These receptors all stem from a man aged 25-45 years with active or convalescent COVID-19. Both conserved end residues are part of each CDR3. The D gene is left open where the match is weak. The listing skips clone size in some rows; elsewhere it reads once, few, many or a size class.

CASSEVVGQGAIEQFF TGTGCCAGCAGTGAAGTAGTCGGACAGGGGGCTATTGAGCAGTTCTTC TRBJ2-1 NA TRBV6-1 TRBD1
CASSFSGEPNTGELFF TGTGCCAGCAGCTTCTCGGGAGAACCGAACACCGGGGAGCTGTTTTTT TRBJ2-2 NA TRBV5-5 NA
CASSLGSQETQYF TGTGCCAGCAGCTTAGGTAGTCAAGAGACCCAGTACTTC TRBJ2-5 NA TRBV7-3 NA
CASSLPPGQGRNIQYF TGTGCCAGCAGTTTACCCCCCGGACAGGGGCGAAACATTCAGTACTTC TRBJ2-4 once TRBV27 TRBD1
CASRSTLNPGSYEQYF TGTGCAAGTCGCTCCACCTTAAACCCCGGTAGCTACGAGCAGTACTTC TRBJ2-7 NA TRBV12-2 NA
CASSEPWMGQVDTQYF TGTGCCAGCAGTGAACCCTGGATGGGGCAAGTAGATACGCAGTATTTT TRBJ2-3 NA TRBV25-1 NA
CASSLAASAQTQYF TGCGCCAGCAGCTTGGCCGCTAGCGCGCAGACCCAGTACTTC TRBJ2-5 NA TRBV5-1 NA
CASSREGNTEAFF TGTGCCAGCAGTCGAGAGGGGAACACTGAAGCTTTCTTT TRBJ1-1 NA TRBV27 NA
CASSPGWSNQPQHF TGTGCCAGCAGTCCAGGGTGGAGCAATCAGCCCCAGCATTTT TRBJ1-5 NA TRBV6-5 NA
CASSLGQSGANVLTF TGTGCCAGCAGCTTAGGCCAGTCAGGGGCCAACGTCCTGACTTTC TRBJ2-6 NA TRBV7-6 NA
CASSERQGPGQETQYF TGTGCCAGCAGTGAGCGACAGGGACCGGGCCAAGAGACCCAGTACTTC TRBJ2-5 NA TRBV2 TRBD1
CASSPGQGPTNEKLFF TGTGCCAGCAGCCCTGGACAGGGACCAACTAATGAAAAACTGTTTTTT TRBJ1-4 NA TRBV5-8 TRBD1
CASSSTSGSYNEQFF TGTGCCAGCAGTTCCACTAGCGGGAGTTACAATGAGCAGTTCTTC TRBJ2-1 NA TRBV27 TRBD2
CASSRTGNYGYTF TGTGCCAGCAGCCGAACAGGGAATTATGGCTACACCTTC TRBJ1-2 NA TRBV7-2 NA
CASSLDPGDHNEQFF TGCGCCAGCAGCTTGGACCCAGGGGACCACAATGAGCAGTTCTTC TRBJ2-1 NA TRBV5-1 NA
CSVREVAGNTIYF TGCAGCGTAAGAGAAGTGGCTGGAAACACCATATATTTT TRBJ1-3 NA TRBV29-1 NA
CASSQDNRNYYGYTF TGCGCCAGCAGCCAAGATAACAGGAACTACTATGGCTACACCTTC TRBJ1-2 NA TRBV4-3 NA
CATSSGELTDTQYF TGTGCCACCTCTAGCGGGGAATTGACAGATACGCAGTATTTT TRBJ2-3 NA TRBV24-1 TRBD2
CASSERTGGEGYTF TGTGCCAGCAGTGAGAGAACAGGGGGTGAAGGCTACACCTTC TRBJ1-2 few TRBV6-1 TRBD1
CASSPTGTSGVGDTQYF TGTGCCAGCAGCCCGACCGGGACTAGCGGGGTTGGAGATACGCAGTATTTT TRBJ2-3 once TRBV4-2 TRBD2
CASSEGLGNSPLHF TGCGCCAGCAGTGAGGGGCTTGGAAATTCACCCCTCCACTTT TRBJ1-6 NA TRBV10-1 NA
CASSSPRTEAFF TGTGCCAGCAGCTCTCCCAGGACTGAAGCTTTCTTT TRBJ1-1 NA TRBV5-4 NA
CASSGVGRHEFF TGCGCCAGCAGTGGGGTGGGCAGGCATGAGTTCTTC TRBJ2-1 NA TRBV10-2 NA
CASSLRQGPSGQPQHF TGTGCCAGCAGTTTAAGGCAGGGTCCGTCAGGTCAGCCCCAGCATTTT TRBJ1-5 NA TRBV28 NA
CATSSHDRGRGEQFF TGTGCCACCAGCTCCCATGACAGGGGAAGGGGTGAGCAGTTCTTC TRBJ2-1 NA TRBV15 TRBD1
CASSARLGLAGYNEQFF TGTGCCAGCAGTGCTCGTCTCGGACTAGCGGGGTACAATGAGCAGTTCTTC TRBJ2-1 NA TRBV27 TRBD2
CASASTSHGYTGELFF TGTGCTAGTGCGTCGACTTCCCATGGGTACACCGGGGAGCTGTTTTTT TRBJ2-2 once TRBV12-5 NA
CASTHRVYEQFF TGTGCCAGCACCCATCGGGTTTATGAGCAGTTCTTC TRBJ2-1 NA TRBV14 NA
CSVEDSRRAPEAFF TGCAGCGTTGAAGATAGTAGGAGGGCCCCTGAAGCTTTCTTT TRBJ1-1 once TRBV29-1 NA
CASSQLSGGRTEAFF TGTGCCAGCAGCCAACTTTCAGGGGGTCGGACTGAAGCTTTCTTT TRBJ1-1 NA TRBV3-1/TRBV3-2 TRBD1
CASSLTSGVAGEQFF TGTGCCAGCAGCTTGACTAGCGGAGTGGCCGGTGAGCAGTTCTTC TRBJ2-1 NA TRBV7-3 TRBD2
CASSQVSRDTEAFF TGTGCCAGCAGCCAAGTATCCAGGGACACTGAAGCTTTCTTT TRBJ1-1 NA TRBV3-1/TRBV3-2 NA
CASGLGQGLSDTQYF TGTGCTAGTGGTTTGGGACAGGGGCTGTCGGATACGCAGTATTTT TRBJ2-3 NA TRBV12-5 TRBD1
CATSDAPGQGYNEQFF TGTGCCACCAGTGATGCTCCGGGACAGGGCTACAATGAGCAGTTCTTC TRBJ2-1 NA TRBV24-1 TRBD1
CASSQRVGGLNTGELFF TGTGCCAGCAGCCAACGAGTAGGCGGGCTTAACACCGGGGAGCTGTTTTTT TRBJ2-2 once TRBV3-1/TRBV3-2 NA
CASMESEWRGGYNEQFF TGTGCCAGTATGGAGAGTGAGTGGCGGGGGGGGTACAATGAGCAGTTCTTC TRBJ2-1 NA TRBV19 TRBD2
CASSAEGGSYNEQFF TGTGCCAGCAGTGCCGAGGGCGGCTCCTACAATGAGCAGTTCTTC TRBJ2-1 NA TRBV2 NA
CASSTPGAIYGYTF TGTGCCAGCAGTACCCCAGGGGCGATCTATGGCTACACCTTC TRBJ1-2 NA TRBV6-5 NA
CASSRASRGTEAFF TGTGCCAGCAGCCGCGCGTCTAGGGGCACTGAAGCTTTCTTT TRBJ1-1 NA TRBV3-1/TRBV3-2 NA